This T cell receptor beta chain derives from a study of cytomegalovirus exposure and HLA in healthy donors. To note about this clone: As yet, its antigen is unknown.

PCR primers comprised 60 Vbeta and 13 Jbeta primers. As handled by the study authors: Per a later analysis, the number of unique TCR beta chains was roughly 80 million, of which 8.5 million to 11 million were shared. Assay: immunoSEQ multiplex PCR; the TCRdb copy retains only in-frame clones and omits some. Clone size and the V and J calls come from that table; the DNA yielded D and trimming. The repertoire holds over 70,000 clones, with 70% to 80% as singletons. V lost 3 bases, J lost 6 bases, and 7 bases stayed unmatched. CDR1 is SNHLY, CDR2 FYNNEI, per germline. CDR3 length: 15 residues. Study-level findings and limits: Segments of the TCR beta V type were, in most cases, productive about 87% or about 30% of the time in an earlier analysis. Sequence variants that were highly shared formed a cluster that was likely a sequencing artifact.

Healthy bone marrow donors formed the donor group. The receptor was derived from a man aged 30 to 39 in good health and CMV-seropositive. The chain combines TRBV2 with TRBJ1-5; 8 positions match TRBD1. Source material: PBMCs. The CDR3 nucleotides read TGTGCCAGCAGTGACGGCAGGGGGCGTCGTCAGCCCCAGCATTTT. Translated: CASSDGRGRRQPQHF.